The T cell receptor beta chain under discussion was sequenced for a study of blood T cell repertoires in COVID-19. Study summary: Both acute and convalescent COVID-19 samples were obtained from the United States, Italy and Spain. Sources were T cells, B-cell-depleted T cells, or PBMCs; the material itself was cDNA or gDNA.

In the original workflow: Quantification of nucleated cells was approximated via reference gene primer amplification. The repertoire was sequenced with immunoSEQ multiplex PCR; TCRdb's copy has only in-frame clones and lacks some. V and J calls plus clone size are reproduced from that table; the DNA served to infer D and trimming. In the table there are about 140,000 clones, 87% of which are singletons. The sample taken for sequencing was peripheral blood. The sequence was collected from a man between 45 and 60 years old who had recovered from COVID-19.

CDR3 bases: TGCGCCAGCCGGGGTAATTATGGCTACACCTTC. Translated, it gives CASRGNYGYTF. This sequence joins TRBV4-1 and TRBJ1-2; D gene ambiguous. Germline assignment: CDR1 MGHRA and CDR2 YSYEKL. The CDR3 covers 11 residues. V was trimmed by 8 bases and J by 5 bases, leaving 9 bases between them.